This T cell receptor (beta chain) comes out of a study of T cells after yellow fever vaccination. Study overall: Each low-cell-number fraction was prepared by means of SMART-Seq v4 Ultra Low Input.

Study findings and constraints: Weaker overall, the secondary response nonetheless peaked faster (day 5 versus 15). Contaminating bulk clonotypes could be abundant in FACS-sorted repertoires.

As TCR cDNA was made by 5'RACE template switching, a universal primer site and UMIs were added. Via MiXCR, TCRdb re-called the 5' RACE reads, giving one row per CDR3 protein. Of 120,000 or so distinct CDR3 sequences listed, about 15% are singletons. This clonotype occurred a few times. As yet, its antigen is unknown. Trimming cost V 5 bases and J 3 bases, with 14 bases left between them. CDR1 is DFQATT, CDR2 SNEGSKA, per germline (reference sequence). This CDR3 contains 13 residues. The clonotype comes from a man in his late teens or twenties who received the YFV17D yellow fever vaccine. The sequenced sample was CD8+ T cells sorted from PBMCs, obtained 5 days after the yellow fever booster vaccination. The chain carries TRBV20-1 and TRBJ2-7; tentatively, D is TRBD2 (5 bases). Here the CDR3 DNA reads TGCAGTGCTCCGGGAAACCACCTCTACGAGCAGTACTTC. Amino acid sequence: CSAPGNHLYEQYF.